The rows below give T cell receptor beta chains drawn from one sample of a study of T cells in Graves' hyperthyroidism and ophthalmopathy. TCRdb reanalysed the multiplex PCR reads using MiXCR and keeps one entry per CDR3 protein. The sample gives around 300,000 distinct CDR3 sequences, approximately 14% of which show up once; 20% to 25% is in the top ten. Source material: blood. Receptors were obtained from a woman between 25 and 40 years old with Graves' hyperthyroidism. Each CDR3 is given with its conserved first and last residue. A D gene is named only where the DNA matches it firmly. Expanded clones are given a class, and other clones once, few, many or no size at all.

d_call,clone_size,j_call,v_call,cdr3_aa,cdr3_nt
TRBD2,.,TRBJ2-5,TRBV15,CATSGTSAEGETQYF,TGTGCCACCTCCGGGACTAGCGCCGAGGGGGAGACCCAGTACTTC
TRBD2,.,TRBJ2-1,TRBV12-3/TRBV12-4,CASSLSGTSSHEQFF,TGTGCCAGCAGCTTGTCCGGGACTAGCTCCCATGAGCAGTTCTTC
TRBD2,few,TRBJ2-7,TRBV4-3,CASSQGASGTAGGEQYF,TGCGCCAGCAGCCAAGGGGCCAGCGGGACCGCCGGGGGCGAGCAGTACTTC
.,few,TRBJ2-3,TRBV12-3/TRBV12-4,CASSSSTRQRGQYF,TGTGCCAGCAGTTCCTCGACTAGGCAGAGAGGGCAGTATTTT
TRBD2,.,TRBJ2-5,TRBV7-9,CASSQGLAGGPGETQYF,TGTGCCAGCAGCCAAGGACTAGCGGGAGGGCCGGGGGAGACCCAGTACTTC
TRBD2,few,TRBJ2-2,TRBV12-3/TRBV12-4,CASSSASGSTTGELFF,TGTGCCAGCAGTTCAGCTAGCGGGAGTACCACCGGGGAGCTGTTTTTT
.,many,TRBJ2-7,TRBV10-3,CAIKERISYEQYF,TGTGCCATCAAAGAGCGGATCTCCTACGAGCAGTACTTC
.,many,TRBJ1-5,TRBV2,CASSEGRSNQPQHF,TGTGCCAGCAGTGAAGGCAGAAGCAATCAGCCCCAGCATTTT
TRBD1,many,TRBJ2-7,TRBV11-2,CASSVGQGASYEQYF,TGTGCCAGCAGCGTCGGACAGGGGGCGTCCTACGAGCAGTACTTC
TRBD2,many,TRBJ2-5,TRBV7-9,CATTLAGEVETQYF,TGTGCCACTACACTAGCGGGAGAAGTAGAGACCCAGTACTTC
TRBD1,.,TRBJ2-3,TRBV9,CASSIRDRVDTQYF,TGTGCCAGCAGCATCCGGGACAGGGTAGATACGCAGTATTTT
.,.,TRBJ1-5,TRBV3-1,CASSPGRAATPVEAQHF,TGTGCCAGCAGCCCAGGAAGGGCAGCCACACCGGTAGAAGCCCAGCATTTT
TRBD2,many,TRBJ2-2,TRBV9,CASSVRSGATGELFF,TGTGCCAGCAGCGTTCGGAGCGGGGCCACCGGGGAGCTGTTTTTT
.,many,TRBJ2-1,TRBV11-2,CASSSYKGKRSYNEQFF,TGTGCCAGCAGCTCTTATAAGGGAAAAAGGTCCTACAATGAGCAGTTCTTC
.,few,TRBJ1-4,TRBV15,CATSRDLGSEKLFF,TGTGCCACCAGCAGAGATCTCGGCTCAGAAAAACTGTTTTTT
.,many,TRBJ1-1,TRBV27,CASSPRLGNTEAFF,TGTGCCAGCAGTCCCCGTTTGGGTAACACTGAAGCTTTCTTT
.,.,TRBJ2-3,TRBV4-1,CASSQDGFSGDTQYF,TGCGCCAGCAGCCAAGATGGGTTTTCGGGAGATACGCAGTATTTT
TRBD1,many,TRBJ2-7,TRBV28,CASRVGTGRYEQYF,TGTGCCAGCAGAGTCGGGACAGGACGCTACGAGCAGTACTTC
.,.,TRBJ1-6,TRBV20-1,CSARDSGVRNSPLHF,TGCAGTGCTAGAGATTCGGGAGTGCGGAATTCACCCCTCCACTTT
.,.,TRBJ2-3,TRBV29-1,CSVEIGGGDTQYF,TGCAGCGTTGAAATAGGGGGGGGAGATACGCAGTATTTT
TRBD2,few,TRBJ2-3,TRBV19,CASSSREGVRRDTQYF,TGTGCCAGTAGTTCCCGGGAGGGTGTCCGTAGGGATACGCAGTATTTT
.,many,TRBJ2-5,TRBV20-1,CSAPGPQETQYF,TGCAGTGCTCCGGGGCCACAAGAGACCCAGTACTTC
TRBD2,many,TRBJ2-1,TRBV2,CARGTSGRHEQFF,TGTGCCAGAGGGACTAGCGGGAGGCATGAGCAGTTCTTC
.,few,TRBJ2-1,TRBV6-2/TRBV6-3,CASRRAAGREQFF,TGTGCCTCCCGAAGGGCCGCGGGACGTGAGCAGTTCTTC
.,many,TRBJ1-6,TRBV11-2,CASSLEPRSPLHF,TGTGCCAGCAGCTTAGAACCGAGATCACCCCTCCACTTT
.,many,TRBJ2-3,TRBV27,CASSWQGADTQYF,TGTGCCAGCAGTTGGCAGGGCGCAGATACGCAGTATTTT